This TCR beta chain was profiled in a study of memory CD4+ T cells and cytomegalovirus serostatus. The sort gate was single viable CD3+CD4+CD8-CD45RO+ cells for memory CD4+ T cells. Total CD4+ T cells were enriched by CD4 positive selection. Trimming removed 6 bases at V and 1 base at J, with 15 bases between. Germline-derived CDR1 and CDR2 are LNHNV and YYDKDF (reference sequence). This CDR3 is built from 15 residues. Clones were read by immunoSEQ multiplex PCR, and TCRdb kept only the in-frame ones, dropping some. The sample yields about 31,000 clones, around four fifths seen once. The sample consisted of memory CD4+ T cells from blood. The chain joins TRBV15 to TRBJ2-5; the D gene could be TRBD1 or TRBD2 (6 bases each). The TCR originated in an adult in good health and CMV-seronegative. Some clones in this sample may be carry-over from other donors' samples. CDR3 loop: CATSPRGQIQETQYF. CDR3 coding DNA: TGTGCCACCAGTCCCCGGGGGCAAATCCAAGAGACCCAGTACTTC.